This T cell receptor (beta chain) came from a study of T cells after yellow fever vaccination (dated by TCRdb to the late 2010s). Concerning the study at large: The SMART-Seq v4 Ultra Low Input RNA kit was used to prepare libraries from fractions with low cell numbers. Blood was drawn at multiple timepoints before and after primary and secondary immunization, with bulk PBMC replicates and cell subsets isolated. To follow T-cell clones before and after primary and booster YFV17D yellow fever vaccination, bulk TCR alpha and beta repertoires were sequenced over time. The cohort comprised two healthy male donors, one aged 18 to 30 and one aged 30 to 40 years. What the research found in general, with its limitations: After the booster, most clones that had expanded after primary vaccination were detected again (approximately 95% of CD4 and 70% to 90% of CD8), suggesting broad maintenance of memory. Compared with the primary T-cell response, the secondary T-cell response was faster but weaker, reaching its peak on day 5 rather than on day 15. The study included only two donors, which limits how far the findings can be generalized. A small share of clonotypes occurred in both CD4 and CD8 compartments, likely arising from convergent recombination. Because abundant contaminating clonotypes from the bulk population could be contained in FACS-sorted repertoires, computational filtering was required.

What the treatment or condition label conveys for this sample: live attenuated yellow fever vaccine strain. A standard Ficoll-Paque protocol was used to isolate PBMCs from peripheral blood. CD4 and CD8 T-cell fractions were isolated with Dynabeads CD4 and CD8 positive selection kits. TriZol was used to extract RNA from bulk PBMCs, from CD4 and CD8 fractions, and from dextramer-positive and dextramer-negative fractions. In the germline V gene, CDR1 corresponds to SGHVS and CDR2 to FNYEAQ. Including cysteine and phenylalanine, the CDR3 has 16 amino acids. CDR3 DNA is the only sequence kept; it has 48 bases, read in frame from the first base. Relative to germline, V is missing 5 bases and J is missing 2 bases, with 9 bases of the junction outside any gene match. Only a few counts were recorded for this clonotype. What this receptor recognizes is not known. No much larger clonotype is one base removed from it; base qualities were not supplied.

Synthesis of TCR cDNA relied on 5'RACE template switching, a step that introduced a universal primer site along with unique molecular identifiers. Priming of cDNA synthesis was performed from both the TCR alpha and TCR beta constant segments. Library amplification involved two PCR steps, and the second step added sample barcodes and sequencing adapters. Sequencing of libraries was done on Illumina HiSeq 2500 (2x100 bp) or NovaSeq (2x150 bp). On the study's bioinformatics: Reads were demultiplexed and collapsed into UMI consensus sequences with MIGEC, and V(D)J alignment was performed with MiXCR. Vaccine-responding clonotypes were defined with edgeR using replicate PBMC samples, requiring FDR below 0.01 and a log2 fold change above 5 up to day 15. Bulk clonotypes were assigned CD4 or CD8 identity according to which sequenced CD4 or CD8 repertoire held them at higher abundance. The public reads were reanalyzed by TCRdb: fastp trimming at Q25, MiXCR alignment, in-frame beta chains only. CDR3 protein duplicates are merged, each entry listing the most common genes and DNA. It is TCRdb's table, rather than the study itself, that gives the V and J calls and clone size. Within this sample are over 120,000 distinct CDR3 sequences, with 6.6% of them counted one time only. The ten most abundant clones make up over 0.55% of the sample.

The clonotype was recovered from a man under 40 who received the YFV17D yellow fever vaccine. The chain is made from TRBV7-6 and TRBJ2-1; 7 nucleotides in the junction match TRBD1. Specimen: CD4+ T cells sorted from PBMCs, collected 10 days after the yellow fever booster vaccination. The CDR3 protein: CASSPSDRAPYNEQFF. The base sequence is TGTGCCAGCAGCCCGAGCGACAGGGCCCCCTACAATGAGCAGTTCTTC.